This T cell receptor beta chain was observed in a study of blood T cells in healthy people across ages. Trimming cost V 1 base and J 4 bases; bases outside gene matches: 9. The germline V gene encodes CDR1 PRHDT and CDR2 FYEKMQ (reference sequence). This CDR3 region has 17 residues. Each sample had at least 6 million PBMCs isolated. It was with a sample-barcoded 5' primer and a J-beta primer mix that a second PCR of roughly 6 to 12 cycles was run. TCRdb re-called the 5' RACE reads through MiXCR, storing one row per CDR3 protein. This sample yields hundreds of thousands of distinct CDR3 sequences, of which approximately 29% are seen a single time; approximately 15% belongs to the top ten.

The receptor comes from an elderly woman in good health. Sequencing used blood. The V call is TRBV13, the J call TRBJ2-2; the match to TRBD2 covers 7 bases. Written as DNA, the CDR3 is TGTGCCAGCAGCTTAGTTCCCAACGGACTAGTCACCGGGGAGCTGTTTTTT. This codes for CASSLVPNGLVTGELFF.